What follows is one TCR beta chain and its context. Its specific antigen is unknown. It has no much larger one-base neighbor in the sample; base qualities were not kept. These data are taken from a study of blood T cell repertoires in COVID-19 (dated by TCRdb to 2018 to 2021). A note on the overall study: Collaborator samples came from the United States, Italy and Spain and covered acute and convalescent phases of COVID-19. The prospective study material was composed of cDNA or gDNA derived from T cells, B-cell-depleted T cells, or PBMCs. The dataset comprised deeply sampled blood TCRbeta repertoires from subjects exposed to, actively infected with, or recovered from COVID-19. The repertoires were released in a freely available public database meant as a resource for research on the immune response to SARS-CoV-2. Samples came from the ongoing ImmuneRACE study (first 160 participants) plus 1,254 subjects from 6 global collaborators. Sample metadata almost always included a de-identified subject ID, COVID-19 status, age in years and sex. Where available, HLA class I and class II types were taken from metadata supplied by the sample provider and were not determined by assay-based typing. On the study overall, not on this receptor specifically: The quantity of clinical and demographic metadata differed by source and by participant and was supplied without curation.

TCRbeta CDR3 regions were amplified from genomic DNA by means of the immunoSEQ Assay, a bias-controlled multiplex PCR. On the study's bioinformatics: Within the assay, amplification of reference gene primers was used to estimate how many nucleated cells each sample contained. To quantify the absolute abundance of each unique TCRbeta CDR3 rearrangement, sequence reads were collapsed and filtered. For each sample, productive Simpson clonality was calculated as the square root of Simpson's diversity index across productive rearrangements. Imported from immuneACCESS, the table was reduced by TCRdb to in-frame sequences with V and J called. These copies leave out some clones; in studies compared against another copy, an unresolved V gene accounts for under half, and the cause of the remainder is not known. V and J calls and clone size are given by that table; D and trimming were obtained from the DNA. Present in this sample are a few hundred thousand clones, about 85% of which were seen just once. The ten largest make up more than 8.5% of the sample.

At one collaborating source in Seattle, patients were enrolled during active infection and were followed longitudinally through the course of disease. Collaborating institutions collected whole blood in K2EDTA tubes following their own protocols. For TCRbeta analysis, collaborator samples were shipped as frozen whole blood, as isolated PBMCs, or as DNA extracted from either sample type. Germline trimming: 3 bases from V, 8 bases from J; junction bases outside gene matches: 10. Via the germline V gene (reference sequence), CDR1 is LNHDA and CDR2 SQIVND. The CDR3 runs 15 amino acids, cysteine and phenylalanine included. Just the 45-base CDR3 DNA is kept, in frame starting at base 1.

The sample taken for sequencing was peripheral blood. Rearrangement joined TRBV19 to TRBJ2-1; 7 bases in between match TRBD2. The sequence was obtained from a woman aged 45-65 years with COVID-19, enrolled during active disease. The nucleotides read TGTGCCAGTAGTATCGCCGGCGGGGCGGGGGATGAGCAGTTCTTC. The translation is CASSIAGGAGDEQFF.